The entry that follows covers one TCR beta chain sequence. This clonotype was detected many times. Its recognized antigen is unknown. Qualities for individual bases were not recorded, and no much larger clone is one base off. Libraries of naive CD8 T cells were built from anywhere between about 17,000 and 1,000,000 sorted cells, with 10%, 30% or 50% of the purified RNA used. On a BD FACSAria II, naive CD8 T cells were FACS-sorted as CD8+CD4-CCR7+CD45RA+ and collected into RLT Plus buffer. Detection sensitivity was tested by spiking Jurkat RNA equal to over 8 TCR copies' worth into samples containing about 20,000-1,000,000 naive CD8 T cells. CD8 T cells were enriched using RosetteSep CD8+ T Cell Enrichment Cocktail and Ficoll-Paque, and the enriched cells then underwent ACK red cell lysis. These data are taken from a study of molecular identifiers for immune sequencing clone quantification listed by TCRdb under 2018. About the study as a whole: For a replicate experiment, RNA from approximately 20,000 or 100,000 naive CD8 T cells was divided into five aliquots, of which four were sequenced. The study was a methods study using CD8 T cells to benchmark molecular-identifier clustering-based TCR repertoire sequencing (MIDCIRS) and TCR RNA copy counting. Study-wide conclusions, independent of this receptor: Clones above 20 RNA copies held over 98% of molecules in CMV-specific effector cells but under 1% in naive cells. The naive libraries included spiked-in Jurkat TCR RNA (about ten copies' worth), and this RNA is not part of the donor repertoire. Highly expanded clone sizes could be underestimated if identical TCR molecules share a barcode. A single cell's worth of spiked-in Jurkat TCR RNA was reported detectable even among 900,000 to 1,000,000 naive CD8 T cells. When barcode sub-clustering was omitted, TCR diversity was inflated by chimeric consensus sequences, with chimeras reaching as high as 47%. Modeling estimated about three recovered TCR RNA copies per cell, compared with about 10 by digital PCR, which implies 25% to 30% capture efficiency.

Preparation of the library involved PCR. Sequenced using a NextSeq 500. Bulk TCR libraries were prepared as previously described, using TCR primers listed in Table S5. The Qiagen AllPrep DNA/RNA kit was used to purify total RNA. Before analysis, reads from multiple sequencing runs of the same library were pooled. On the authors' methods: Reads were retained only if the reads had an exact TCR constant sequence, and the retained reads were trimmed to 150 nt and grouped according to their 12-nt molecular barcodes. Within each barcode group, reads were sub-clustered at a 15% Levenshtein threshold, and quality-weighted consensus sequences were built per RNA molecule. Non-functional sequences were excluded, and lower-count sequences lying one edit away from another sequence were also excluded. Based on a fit of two negative binomial distributions, barcode sub-clusters having less than 20% of the maximum read count were discarded. TCRdb applied fastp at Q25 and MiXCR to the public reads, then kept only in-frame beta chains. Rows with one shared CDR3 protein collapse into an entry with the most common genes and DNA. The V and J calls come from TCRdb's annotation, not from the publication. The table for this sample lists under 800,000 distinct CDR3 sequences; about 25% of them were counted only once. Around 0.78% of the sample is taken by the ten largest.

V is cut by 3 bases and J by 1 base, and the space between the germline ends is 13 bases. Taken from cysteine to phenylalanine, the CDR3 has 16 residues. Here the CDR3 DNA is all that survives: 48 bases in frame from base 1. CDR1 and CDR2 are read off the germline V gene (reference sequence) as LNHDA and SQIVND. Sequences were obtained from naive CD8+ T cells from blood, with Jurkat cell RNA spiked in. Interpreted using the paper, the cell subset or site label stands for: FACS-sorted CD8+CD4-CCR7+CD45RA+ naive T cells. The chain uses TRBV19 and TRBJ1-5, with TRBD1 as a weak D call on 6 bases. This TCR derives from a human donor in good health. Some libraries in this study had Jurkat cell RNA spiked in. The nucleotide sequence reads as follows: TGTGCCAGTAGTATCCTAAGGACAGACAGCAATCAGCCCCAGCATTTT. Its protein is CASSILRTDSNQPQHF. Where the CDR3 stops, the reference TRBV19 and TRBJ1-5 genes take over; the full variable domain is DGGITQSPKYLFRKEGQNVTLSCEQNLNHDAMYWYRQDPGQGLRLIYYSQIVNDFQKGDIAEGYSVSREKKESFPLTVTSAQKNPTAFYLCASSILRTDSNQPQHFGDGTRLSIL.